These T cell receptor beta chains were read from a single sample in a study of T-cell reconstitution after alpha-beta-depleted transplantation in children. MiXCR, run by TCRdb on the PCR reads, gives a single entry per CDR3 protein. The profile shows hundreds of thousands of distinct CDR3 sequences, around 15% of them singletons. Sequenced material: PBMCs, mostly from graft donor cells, taken 360 days after TCRalphabeta/CD19-depleted stem cell transplant. The receptors here all came from a male patient aged 10-17 years who had a stem cell transplant for acute lymphoblastic leukemia, so the T cells may come from the graft donor. The CDR3 runs from the conserved cysteine through the conserved F or W. A D gene is named only where the DNA matches it firmly. Some rows mark clone size as missing; the rest say once, few, many or name a class of expanded clone.

clone size	J gene	D gene	V gene	CDR3 protein	CDR3 DNA
few	TRBJ2-5	TRBD2	TRBV10-3	CAIKGRLAGGETQYF	TGTGCCATCAAAGGTCGACTAGCGGGTGGAGAGACCCAGTACTTC
.	TRBJ2-5	.	TRBV5-1	CASSPLRGPFETQYF	TGCGCCAGCAGCCCACTCCGGGGCCCCTTTGAGACCCAGTACTTC
.	TRBJ2-7	.	TRBV14	CASSLRLTGAEEQYF	TGTGCCAGCAGCCTTAGATTGACGGGGGCGGAAGAGCAGTACTTC
.	TRBJ2-2	TRBD2	TRBV11-1	CASSFLAGGLLDTGELFF	TGTGCCAGCAGCTTTCTAGCGGGAGGTCTACTGGACACCGGGGAGCTGTTTTTT
few	TRBJ2-3	TRBD2	TRBV12-3/TRBV12-4	CASTPGRELLGDTQYF	TGTGCCAGCACCCCCGGGCGGGAGCTACTTGGAGATACGCAGTATTTT
.	TRBJ2-7	TRBD1	TRBV25-1	CASSESGQSYEQYF	TGTGCCAGCAGTGAATCGGGACAGTCCTACGAGCAGTACTTC
few	TRBJ2-2	.	TRBV11-2	CASSYLVWGEGITGELFF	TGTGCCAGCAGCTATTTGGTCTGGGGGGAAGGGATCACCGGGGAGCTGTTTTTT
few	TRBJ1-2	.	TRBV9	CASSSGLSPGYTF	TGTGCCAGCAGCTCGGGACTCTCGCCTGGCTACACCTTC
.	TRBJ2-1	TRBD2	TRBV13	CASSPGEGLAGPSSYNEQFF	TGTGCCAGCAGCCCAGGAGAAGGACTAGCGGGCCCCAGCTCCTACAATGAGCAGTTCTTC
many	TRBJ2-1	.	TRBV2	CASSNEQFF	TGTGCCAGCAGTAATGAGCAGTTCTTC
few	TRBJ2-7	.	TRBV10-2	CASSEPHYGGYEQYF	TGCGCCAGCAGTGAACCCCACTACGGGGGCTACGAGCAGTACTTC
few	TRBJ2-2	.	TRBV15	CATSRDFDGELFF	TGTGCCACCAGCAGAGATTTTGACGGGGAGCTGTTTTTT
many	TRBJ2-5	.	TRBV5-1	CASSRLGRQETQYF	TGCGCCAGCAGCCGATTGGGGAGGCAAGAGACCCAGTACTTC
.	TRBJ2-1	.	TRBV15	CATSRDRDLAHNEQFF	TGTGCCACCAGCAGGGACCGGGACTTGGCCCACAATGAGCAGTTCTTC
.	TRBJ2-6	TRBD1	TRBV14	CASSQKPELQGEVWLAGANVLTF	TGTGCCAGCAGCCAAAAGCCAGAACTACAGGGGGAGGTCTGGCTTGCTGGGGCCAACGTCCTGACTTTC
.	TRBJ2-1	TRBD1	TRBV9	CASSAQGQGYNEQFF	TGTGCCAGCAGCGCGCAGGGACAGGGCTACAATGAGCAGTTCTTC
.	TRBJ1-2	.	TRBV5-6	CASSFYGNTGPGYGYTF	TGTGCCAGCAGCTTTTATGGGAATACAGGGCCAGGATATGGCTACACCTTC
.	TRBJ1-3	.	TRBV12-3/TRBV12-4	CASTPWASGNTIYF	TGTGCCAGCACCCCTTGGGCCTCTGGAAACACCATATATTTT
.	TRBJ2-7	.	TRBV20-1	CSAGRGSYEQYF	TGCAGTGCCGGCCGGGGCTCCTACGAGCAGTACTTC
.	TRBJ2-7	TRBD1	TRBV29-1	CSVDGTGDEQYF	TGCAGCGTTGACGGGACAGGCGACGAGCAGTACTTC
.	TRBJ1-1	.	TRBV7-3	CASSLTGRVNTEAFF	TGTGCCAGCAGCTTAACCGGCAGGGTGAACACTGAAGCTTTCTTT
.	TRBJ2-7	TRBD1	TRBV12-3/TRBV12-4	CASSGDRKSSYEQYF	TGTGCCAGCAGTGGGGACAGGAAAAGCTCCTACGAGCAGTACTTC
many	TRBJ2-1	.	TRBV27	CASSLWGPYNEQFF	TGTGCCAGCAGTTTATGGGGGCCCTACAATGAGCAGTTCTTC
.	TRBJ2-3	TRBD2	TRBV7-6	CASLREPDTQYF	TGTGCCTCTTTGCGGGAGCCAGATACGCAGTATTTT
.	TRBJ2-7	.	TRBV6-2/TRBV6-3	CASSYVAAYEQYF	TGTGCCAGCAGTTACGTGGCTGCGTACGAGCAGTACTTC
.	TRBJ1-6	.	TRBV2	CASSEKGGLSYNSPLHF	TGTGCCAGCAGTGAAAAAGGGGGGCTTTCCTATAATTCACCCCTCCACTTT
many	TRBJ2-1	TRBD2	TRBV12-3/TRBV12-4	CASRYSGRAVYNEQFF	TGTGCCAGCAGATATAGCGGGAGGGCCGTATACAATGAGCAGTTCTTC
few	TRBJ1-4	.	TRBV7-3	CASSNRRDEKLFF	TGTGCCAGCAGCAACAGACGGGATGAAAAACTGTTTTTT
.	TRBJ2-3	.	TRBV7-2	CASSPMGVTDTQYF	TGTGCCAGCAGCCCGATGGGGGTCACAGATACGCAGTATTTT
.	TRBJ2-7	TRBD2	TRBV12-3/TRBV12-4	CASSLGGLVPLSPSYEQYF	TGTGCCAGCAGTTTAGGAGGACTAGTCCCCCTGTCCCCGTCCTACGAGCAGTACTTC
.	TRBJ1-4	.	TRBV7-9	CASKVAATNEKLFF	TGTGCCAGCAAGGTGGCTGCAACTAATGAAAAACTGTTTTTT
few	TRBJ2-1	TRBD2	TRBV29-1	CSFWGGNEQFF	TGCAGCTTTTGGGGGGGAAATGAGCAGTTCTTC
.	TRBJ2-5	TRBD2	TRBV3-1	CASSPSGLAGAGETQYF	TGTGCCAGCAGCCCATCAGGTCTAGCGGGAGCTGGAGAGACCCAGTACTTC
few	TRBJ2-3	.	TRBV27	CASSLSPGAQYF	TGTGCCAGCAGTTTATCGCCGGGGGCGCAGTATTTT
many	TRBJ1-1	TRBD1	TRBV6-1	CASSGTGRTEAFF	TGTGCCAGCAGCGGGACAGGCCGGACTGAAGCTTTCTTT
few	TRBJ1-3	.	TRBV5-1	CASSLAYSGGVRSGNTIYF	TGCGCCAGCAGCTTGGCCTACAGCGGCGGGGTCCGCTCTGGAAACACCATATATTTT
.	TRBJ2-7	.	TRBV10-3	CAISESVASYEQYF	TGTGCCATCAGTGAGTCGGTAGCTTCCTACGAGCAGTACTTC
.	TRBJ2-1	.	TRBV5-1	CASSLDPLYNEQFF	TGCGCCAGCAGCTTGGATCCCCTCTACAATGAGCAGTTCTTC
.	TRBJ2-1	.	TRBV7-6	CASSLEAEGYNEQFF	TGTGCCAGCAGCTTAGAGGCGGAGGGGTATAATGAGCAGTTCTTC
.	TRBJ2-3	.	TRBV7-9	CASSLWLAESTDTQYF	TGTGCCAGCAGCTTATGGTTAGCGGAAAGCACAGATACGCAGTATTTT
many	TRBJ2-1	TRBD2	TRBV20-1	CSARDDRLAGVGEQFF	TGCAGTGCTAGAGATGATAGACTAGCGGGAGTAGGTGAGCAGTTCTTC
.	TRBJ2-5	TRBD2	TRBV2	CASSEGGRAQETQYF	TGTGCCAGCAGTGAGGGAGGGCGAGCCCAAGAGACCCAGTACTTC
.	TRBJ2-5	.	TRBV11-2	CASSPSGGWAAQETQYF	TGTGCCAGCAGCCCGAGTGGGGGTTGGGCGGCTCAAGAGACCCAGTACTTC
.	TRBJ2-1	TRBD2	TRBV9	CASSVTSAYNEQFF	TGTGCCAGCAGCGTAACTAGCGCGTACAATGAGCAGTTCTTC
.	TRBJ2-7	.	TRBV28	CASSLIFGEQYF	TGTGCCAGCAGTTTAATTTTTGGCGAGCAGTACTTC
.	TRBJ2-1	TRBD2	TRBV6-2/TRBV6-3	CASKHSGVSSYNEQFF	TGTGCCAGCAAACATAGCGGGGTCAGCTCCTACAATGAGCAGTTCTTC